Listed below are T cell receptor beta chains from one sample, sequenced in a study of blood T cell repertoires in COVID-19. Method: immunoSEQ multiplex PCR; TCRdb's copy keeps in-frame clones and lacks some. The table shows about 160,000 clones, with 65% to 90% occurring only once. Sequenced input: peripheral blood. Receptors were obtained from a woman aged 40 to 50 with COVID-19, enrolled during active disease. The CDR3 runs from the conserved cysteine through the conserved F or W. D genes are given only for firm matches. Some rows mark clone size as missing; the rest say once, few, many or name a class of expanded clone.

CDR3 DNA | CDR3 protein | V gene | clone size | J gene | D gene
TGTGCCAGCAGGTGGGCGGGGGAGGATGGCTACACCTTC | CASRWAGEDGYTF | TRBV6-5 | NA | TRBJ1-2 | NA
TGTGCCAGCAGTTTAGGAGGGAATGGCTACACCTTC | CASSLGGNGYTF | TRBV12-3/TRBV12-4 | NA | TRBJ1-2 | NA
TGTGCCAGCAGTCTTCGACTGGGCACTGAAGCTTTCTTT | CASSLRLGTEAFF | TRBV7-8 | few | TRBJ1-1 | NA
TGTGCCAGCAGTGGGGGTTTGTTTGACGGGGTGTGGCAGGAGACCCAGTACTTC | CASSGGLFDGVWQETQYF | TRBV6-1 | many | TRBJ2-5 | NA
TGTGCCAGCAGCTTACGGGGGGGACGTACCGGGGAGCTGTTTTTT | CASSLRGGRTGELFF | TRBV7-8 | NA | TRBJ2-2 | TRBD2
TGTGCCAGCAGGGCCCCGGGACAGGGTCGGCGCCAATATGGCTACACCTTC | CASRAPGQGRRQYGYTF | TRBV7-9 | NA | TRBJ1-2 | TRBD1
TGCGCCAGCAGCCAGAAACAGGGGTCTGTATCCTACGAGCAGTACTTC | CASSQKQGSVSYEQYF | TRBV4-1 | NA | TRBJ2-7 | TRBD1
TGTGCCTGGAGCCCAACCCGGGGGGCGCCTGAAGCTTTCTTT | CAWSPTRGAPEAFF | TRBV30 | NA | TRBJ1-1 | NA
TGTGCCTGGAGTGGAAGGGGGACTAATGAAAAACTGTTTTTT | CAWSGRGTNEKLFF | TRBV30 | NA | TRBJ1-4 | NA
TGTGCCAGCAGCCCCGGAAGCGGAAAAGAGGTAGATACGCAGTATTTT | CASSPGSGKEVDTQYF | TRBV28 | NA | TRBJ2-3 | NA
TGTGCCAGTAGTATCCCCAGCGGGAGAGTAAATGAGCAGTTCTTC | CASSIPSGRVNEQFF | TRBV19 | NA | TRBJ2-1 | TRBD2
TGTGCCTGGCGGGAGGGCTATGGCTACACCTTC | CAWREGYGYTF | TRBV30 | NA | TRBJ1-2 | NA
TGTGCCAGCAGCAGCGGCGGGAGGGATACGCAGTATTTT | CASSSGGRDTQYF | TRBV7-9 | NA | TRBJ2-3 | TRBD2
TGTGCCAGTAGTCCCCAGGGTTTGAACACTGAAGCTTTCTTT | CASSPQGLNTEAFF | TRBV19 | many | TRBJ1-1 | NA
TGTGCCAGCAGTCCACGGACAGGGGGGAGCGGGGAGCTGTTTTTT | CASSPRTGGSGELFF | TRBV28 | NA | TRBJ2-2 | TRBD1
TGCGCCAGCAGCTTAAGGACTAGCGGGGCCAATGAGCAGTTCTTC | CASSLRTSGANEQFF | TRBV5-1 | few | TRBJ2-1 | TRBD2
TGTGCCAGCAGACCACAGGGGCCGGGGGTTGGGACCCAGTACTTC | CASRPQGPGVGTQYF | TRBV11-1 | once | TRBJ2-5 | NA
TGCGCCAGCAGCTTGGCGGGCGGGACCTCTGGCAATGAGCAGTTCTTC | CASSLAGGTSGNEQFF | TRBV5-1 | NA | TRBJ2-1 | NA
TGTGCCTGTAAACGGGCCGAAGGCCGCGGGGGTGAAGCTTTCTTT | CACKRAEGRGGEAFF | TRBV30 | NA | TRBJ1-1 | NA
TGTGCCAGCTCACCACCTTGGGACAGGAGCTACAATGAGCAGTTCTTC | CASSPPWDRSYNEQFF | TRBV18 | NA | TRBJ2-1 | TRBD1
TGCGCCAGCAGTCAGCCGGACAGGGCCAGCAATCAGCCCCAGCATTTT | CASSQPDRASNQPQHF | TRBV23-1 | NA | TRBJ1-5 | TRBD1
TGTGCCAGCAGTGAGCGGGGGCGGGAGACCCAGTACTTC | CASSERGRETQYF | TRBV5-6 | NA | TRBJ2-5 | TRBD2
TGTGCCAGCAGTTACAAGGGGCAGGAAGAGACCCAGTACTTC | CASSYKGQEETQYF | TRBV6-6 | few | TRBJ2-5 | NA
TGTGCCAGTAGTATAGAGGCGGCAGCTTATGGCTACACCTTC | CASSIEAAAYGYTF | TRBV19 | NA | TRBJ1-2 | NA
TGTGCCAGCAGTTTAAAGTCGGGATACTCCTACAATGAGCAGTTCTTC | CASSLKSGYSYNEQFF | TRBV27 | NA | TRBJ2-1 | NA
TGCAGCGTTGAATCCAGGGGAGCTTTCTTT | CSVESRGAFF | TRBV29-1 | NA | TRBJ1-1 | NA
TGCAGCGTAGGACAGGGAGGGTCTGGGGCCAACGTCCTGACTTTC | CSVGQGGSGANVLTF | TRBV29-1 | NA | TRBJ2-6 | NA
TGTGCCAGCAGTGACCGAGGGACTAGCGGGGGACTCACAGATACGCAGTATTTT | CASSDRGTSGGLTDTQYF | TRBV6-1 | NA | TRBJ2-3 | TRBD2
TGTGCCAGCAGCTCAACTAGCGGGAGGGGGTCCGGGGAGCTGTTTTTT | CASSSTSGRGSGELFF | TRBV7-8 | NA | TRBJ2-2 | TRBD2
TGTGCCAGCGGAAGACAGGTGGCGAACTATGGCTACACCTTC | CASGRQVANYGYTF | TRBV6-5 | NA | TRBJ1-2 | NA
TGCGCCAGCAGCTGGGCGGGGGACAGGGCCGCCGGGGAGCTGTTTTTT | CASSWAGDRAAGELFF | TRBV5-1 | NA | TRBJ2-2 | TRBD1
TGTGCCAGCAGTGAAGCCGGAGGGGAAAATTCACCCCTCCACTTT | CASSEAGGENSPLHF | TRBV2 | NA | TRBJ1-6 | NA
TGTGCCAGCAGGACAGGGGACAAGGGGTCGCCCCTCCACTTT | CASRTGDKGSPLHF | TRBV28 | NA | TRBJ1-6 | TRBD1
TGTGCCAGCAGTTTACGGGGGGGATACAATGAGCAGTTCTTC | CASSLRGGYNEQFF | TRBV27 | NA | TRBJ2-1 | TRBD2
TGTGCCAGCAGTTATACGTCCACGGGAGCTTTCTTT | CASSYTSTGAFF | TRBV6-6 | NA | TRBJ1-1 | NA
TGTGCCAGCAGCTTCGGGAGCCCTAATGAGCAGTTCTTC | CASSFGSPNEQFF | TRBV5-4 | NA | TRBJ2-1 | NA
TGCAGCGTGGGTGACAGAAGATACGAGCAGTACTTC | CSVGDRRYEQYF | TRBV29-1 | few | TRBJ2-7 | NA
TGCGCCAGCAGCGTGGGGCATCCCGACAGGGGCACCGGGGAGCTGTTTTTT | CASSVGHPDRGTGELFF | TRBV5-1 | NA | TRBJ2-2 | TRBD1
TGTGCCAGCAGCTTAGGGACAGGGACTGATGGCTACACCTTC | CASSLGTGTDGYTF | TRBV7-8 | NA | TRBJ1-2 | TRBD1
TGTGCCAGCAGCTTAGCGGGAGTTAGCACAGATACGCAGTATTTT | CASSLAGVSTDTQYF | TRBV13 | few | TRBJ2-3 | NA
TGTGCCAGCAGTTCCCACAGGGCAACTAATGAAAAACTGTTTTTT | CASSSHRATNEKLFF | TRBV28 | NA | TRBJ1-4 | NA
TGTGCCAGCAGTTTCACAGGAGCCTTCAATCAGCCCCAGCATTTT | CASSFTGAFNQPQHF | TRBV28 | many | TRBJ1-5 | NA
TGTGCCAGCGAAGTGAGATACGAGCAGTACTTC | CASEVRYEQYF | TRBV6-9 | few | TRBJ2-7 | NA
TGTGCCAGTAGCACCGGACTAGCGGGAGGCACAGATACGCAGTATTTT | CASSTGLAGGTDTQYF | TRBV19 | NA | TRBJ2-3 | TRBD2
TGTGCCAGCAGACCGGGACCGGGGGATAATGGCTACACCTTC | CASRPGPGDNGYTF | TRBV9 | NA | TRBJ1-2 | NA
TGTGCCAGCAGCTTAAGGGACAACGAAGGAAATGGCTACATCTTC | CASSLRDNEGNGYIF | TRBV13 | NA | TRBJ1-2 | NA
TGCGCCAGCAGTGAGGTGGGACTAGCGGGAACCTACGAGCAGTACTTC | CASSEVGLAGTYEQYF | TRBV10-2 | NA | TRBJ2-7 | TRBD2
TGTGCCAGCAGTTCGGGTGTTCGGAACACTGAAGCTTTCTTT | CASSSGVRNTEAFF | TRBV6-6 | many | TRBJ1-1 | NA
TGTGCCAGCAGTTTAGGCAGGGTGAATCAGCCCCAGCATTTT | CASSLGRVNQPQHF | TRBV28 | NA | TRBJ1-5 | NA
TGTGCCAGCACCCAATTCCCCGGGGTGGATGAGCAGTTCTTC | CASTQFPGVDEQFF | TRBV27 | NA | TRBJ2-1 | NA